The entry below describes one T cell receptor (beta chain). The junction departs from germline at one end; a sequencing error may be responsible. Indicated treatment: randomized to nivolumab then ipilimumab (arm A) or the reverse (arm B). There are 12 residues in the CDR3. Germline V gene sequence: CDR1 SEHNR, CDR2 FQNEAQ (reference sequence). This sample is part of a study of sequential checkpoint blockade in melanoma. TCRdb keeps only in-frame clones here, not all; method: immunoSEQ multiplex PCR. Seen here are more than 10,000 clones, about 72% observed once, and the top ten hold 40% to 60%. The TCR was taken from a human patient with melanoma. Some clones in this sample may be carry-over from other donors' samples. The starting material was CD8+ T cells sorted from blood (inferred from file names), obtained from a patient given nivolumab and ipilimumab in sequence. The chain uses TRBV7-9 and TRBJ1-1; 11 bases fit TRBD1. Here the CDR3 reads CASRVGDRGFTF. The CDR3 region has the DNA TGTGCCAGCAGGGTCGGGGACAGGGGGTTTACCTTT.